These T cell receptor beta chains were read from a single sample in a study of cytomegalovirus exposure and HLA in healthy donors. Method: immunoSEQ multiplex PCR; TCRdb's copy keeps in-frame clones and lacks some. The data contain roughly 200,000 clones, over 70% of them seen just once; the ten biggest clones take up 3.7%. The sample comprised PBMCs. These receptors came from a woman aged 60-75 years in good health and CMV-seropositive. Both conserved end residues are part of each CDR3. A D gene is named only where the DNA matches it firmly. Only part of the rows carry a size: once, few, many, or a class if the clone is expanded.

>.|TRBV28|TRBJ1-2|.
TGTGCCAGCAGTTTACCGGGATTCTATGGCTACACCTTC
CASSLPGFYGYTF
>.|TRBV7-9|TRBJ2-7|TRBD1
TGTGCCAGCAGCTTAGACAGGGGTTACGAGCAGTACTTC
CASSLDRGYEQYF
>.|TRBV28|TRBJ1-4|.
TGTGCCAGCAGTTCAAAATGGACAGTCCAGAAGGGTGAAAAACTGTTTTTT
CASSSKWTVQKGEKLFF
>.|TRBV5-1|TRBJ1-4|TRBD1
TGCGCCAGCAGCCCCTCAGGGGGCGCGGGTGAAAAACTGTTTTTT
CASSPSGGAGEKLFF
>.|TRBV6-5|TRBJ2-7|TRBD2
TGTGCCAGCAGTTACTCGGCTAGCGGGGACTACGAGCAGTACTTC
CASSYSASGDYEQYF
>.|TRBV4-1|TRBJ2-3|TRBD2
TGCGCCAGCAGCAAACCCGGGACTAGCGGTGTCGATACGCAGTATTTT
CASSKPGTSGVDTQYF
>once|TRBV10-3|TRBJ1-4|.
TGTGCCATCAGTGAGACAGCTTATAATGAAAAACTGTTTTTT
CAISETAYNEKLFF
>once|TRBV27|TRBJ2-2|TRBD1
TGTGCCAGCTGCCCGATCGGGACAGTTAGCACCGGGGAGCTGTTTTTT
CASCPIGTVSTGELFF
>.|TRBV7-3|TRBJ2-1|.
TGTGCCAGCAGCCCAAGACTAGGCCCCAGCAATGAGCAGTTCTTC
CASSPRLGPSNEQFF
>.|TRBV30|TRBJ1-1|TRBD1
TGTGCCTGGAGTGGAATAATGGACAGGGGGAACACTGAAGCTTTCTTT
CAWSGIMDRGNTEAFF
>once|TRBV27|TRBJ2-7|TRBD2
TGTGCCAGCAGTCCCGGGACTAGCGGGAGTCTGGGGCAGTACTTC
CASSPGTSGSLGQYF
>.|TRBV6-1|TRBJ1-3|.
TGTGCCAGCAGTGAAACGCAGGGTGGAAACACCATATATTTT
CASSETQGGNTIYF
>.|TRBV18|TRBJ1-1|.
TGTGCCAGCTCACCAGGCGGGGGATCGGAGGGAGCTTTCTTT
CASSPGGGSEGAFF
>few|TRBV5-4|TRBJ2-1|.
TGTGCCAGCAGCTCAGGGGCACCGAGCTCCTACAATGAGCAGTTCTTC
CASSSGAPSSYNEQFF
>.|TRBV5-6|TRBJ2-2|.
TGTGCCAGCAGGTCCGGGTTCCCCAACACCGGGGAGCTGTTTTTT
CASRSGFPNTGELFF
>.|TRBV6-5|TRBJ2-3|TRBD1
TGTGCCAGCAGCAGGGACAGGGACACAGATACGCAGTATTTT
CASSRDRDTDTQYF